This T cell receptor (beta chain) comes out of a study of cytomegalovirus exposure and HLA in healthy donors. Study-wide findings and caveats: Further analysis was carried out later, and it showed several of the most significant clusters appearing linked to common viral pathogens. Earlier analysis found most TCR beta V segments productive about 90% or about 30% of the time.

This CDR3 region has 16 residues. Trimming removed 0 bases from V and 3 bases from J, with 15 bases in between. The V gene's germline CDR1 is SGHRS and CDR2 YFSETQ. PCR employed 60 Vbeta and 13 Jbeta primers. Only in-frame clones appear in the TCRdb table, and some are missing; sequencing was by immunoSEQ multiplex PCR. Of some 130,000 clones detected, around four fifths appear once; the ten largest clones hold 10% to 12%. On this clone itself: Its antigen remains unidentified.

This chain joins TRBV5-1 and TRBJ1-2; D gene uncertain. Sequenced material: PBMCs. This sequence was found in a male donor in good health and CMV-seropositive. CDR3 DNA sequence: TGCGCCAGCAGCTTGGGGTTCGGGGTCGGATACTATGGCTACACCTTC. This sequence encodes CASSLGFGVGYYGYTF.